Each of the 5 T cell receptor beta chains below was sequenced from the same sample in a study of T cells after yellow fever vaccination. From the 5' RACE reads, TCRdb called clonotypes with MiXCR, one entry per CDR3 protein. This sample has approximately 260,000 distinct CDR3 sequences, with roughly 4.8% found just once. The material was CD4+ T cells sorted from PBMCs, obtained on the day of the yellow fever booster vaccination. The receptors here all came from a man aged 18-30 years who received the YFV17D yellow fever vaccine.

This clonotype was detected many times. This chain connects TRBV5-6 to TRBJ1-2; D ambiguous. Germline V gene data show CDR1 as SGHDT and CDR2 as YYEEEE. CDR3 length equals 12 residues. With 0 bases removed from V and 7 bases from J, the gap between germline ends came to 7 bases. CDR3 in amino acids: CASSLESGGYTF. The CDR3 DNA follows: TGTGCCAGCAGCTTGGAGTCGGGTGGCTACACCTTC.

This clonotype appeared many times. The chain has TRBV20-1 and TRBJ2-5; 7 bases map to TRBD2. The ends lost 6 bases at V and 5 bases at J; junction bases unmatched: 12. The CDR3 sequence is 14 residues long. The V gene's germline CDR1 is DFQATT and CDR2 SNEGSKA (reference sequence). Here the CDR3 reads CSAVGLGGWETQYF. CDR3 coding DNA: TGCAGTGCAGTCGGACTAGGAGGTTGGGAGACCCAGTACTTC.

V usage is TRBV12-3 or TRBV12-4 and J usage is TRBJ1-4; the match to TRBD1 covers 7 bases. The V gene end was trimmed by 5 bases and the J gene end by 4 bases; junction bases not matched to a gene: 7. This CDR3 has 15 amino acids. CDR3 in amino acids: CASSPTGASNEKLFF. DNA for the CDR3: TGTGCCAGCAGTCCCACAGGGGCTAGTAATGAAAAACTGTTTTTT.

There are many counts of this clonotype. This chain connects TRBV5-4 to TRBJ2-5; no reliable D call. The CDR3 sequence is 13 residues long. Trimming pared 1 base from V and 3 bases from J, leaving 7 bases between. Germline V gene data show CDR1 as SGHNT and CDR2 as YYREEE (reference sequence). This CDR3 reads CASSLPYEETQYF. CDR3 nucleotide sequence: TGTGCCAGCAGCTTGCCGTACGAAGAGACCCAGTACTTC. Looking up the rest from reference TRBV5-4 and TRBJ2-5 gives the full variable domain: ETGVTQSPTHLIKTRGQQVTLRCSSQSGHNTVSWYQQALGQGPQFIFQYYREEENGRGNFPPRFSGLQFPNYSSELNVNALELDDSALYLCASSLPYEETQYFGPGTRLLVL.

This clonotype has ten or more counts. The J gene is TRBJ2-1, the V gene TRBV18; D may be TRBD2 (5 bases). CDR1 is KGHSH and CDR2 is LQKENI in the germline V gene. There are 13 residues in the CDR3. The V end lost 1 base, the J end lost 6 bases, and 7 bases lay between the germline ends. The CDR3 protein is CASSPQAGNEQFF. DNA of the CDR3: TGTGCCAGCTCACCACAGGCGGGCAATGAGCAGTTCTTC. Supplemented by reference TRBV18 and TRBJ2-1, the full variable domain reads NAGVMQNPRHLVRRRGQEARLRCSPMKGHSHVYWYRQLPEEGLKFMVYLQKENIIDESGMPKERFSAEFPKEGPSILRIQQVVRGDSAAYFCASSPQAGNEQFFGPGTRLTVL.